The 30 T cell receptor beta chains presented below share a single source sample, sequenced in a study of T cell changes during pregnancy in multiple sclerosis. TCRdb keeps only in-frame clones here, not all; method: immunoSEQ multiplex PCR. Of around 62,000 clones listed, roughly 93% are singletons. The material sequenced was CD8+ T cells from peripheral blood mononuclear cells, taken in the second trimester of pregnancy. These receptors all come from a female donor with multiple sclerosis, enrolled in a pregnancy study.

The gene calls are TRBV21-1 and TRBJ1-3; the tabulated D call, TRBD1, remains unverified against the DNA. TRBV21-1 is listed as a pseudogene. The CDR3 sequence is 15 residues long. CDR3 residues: CASSSHRDSGNTIYF. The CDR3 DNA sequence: TGTGCCAGCAGCTCTCACAGGGACTCTGGAAACACCATATATTTT.

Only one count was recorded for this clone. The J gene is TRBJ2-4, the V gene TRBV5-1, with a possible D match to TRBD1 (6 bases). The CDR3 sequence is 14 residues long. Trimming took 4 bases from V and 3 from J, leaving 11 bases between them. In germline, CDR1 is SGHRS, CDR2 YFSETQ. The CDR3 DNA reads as TGCGCCAGCAGCCTGACAGGTTTCAAAAACATTCAGTACTTC. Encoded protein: CASSLTGFKNIQYF.

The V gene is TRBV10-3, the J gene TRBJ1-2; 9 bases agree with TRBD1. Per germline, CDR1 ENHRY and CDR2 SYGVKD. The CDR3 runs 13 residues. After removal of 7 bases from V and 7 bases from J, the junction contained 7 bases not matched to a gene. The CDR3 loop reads CAITPGTGFGYTF. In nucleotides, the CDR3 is TGTGCCATCACCCCGGGGACAGGGTTTGGCTACACCTTC.

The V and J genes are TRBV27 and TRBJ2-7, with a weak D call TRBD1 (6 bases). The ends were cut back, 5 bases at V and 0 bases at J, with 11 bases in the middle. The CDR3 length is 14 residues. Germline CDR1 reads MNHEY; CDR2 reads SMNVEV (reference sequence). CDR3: CASSPHRDSYEQYF. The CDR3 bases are TGTGCCAGCAGTCCTCACAGGGACTCCTACGAGCAGTACTTC.

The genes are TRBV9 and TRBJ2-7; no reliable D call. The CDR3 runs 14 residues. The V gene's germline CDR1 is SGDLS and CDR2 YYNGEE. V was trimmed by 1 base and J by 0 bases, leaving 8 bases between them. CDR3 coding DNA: TGTGCCAGCAGCGTAACTACCGACTCCTACGAGCAGTACTTC. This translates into CASSVTTDSYEQYF.

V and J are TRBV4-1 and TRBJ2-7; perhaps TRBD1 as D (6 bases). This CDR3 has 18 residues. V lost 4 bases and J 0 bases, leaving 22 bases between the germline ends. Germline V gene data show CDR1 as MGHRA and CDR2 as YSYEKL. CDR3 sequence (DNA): TGCGCCAGCAGCCTGACGCCTGGGGGCCTGCTTAGCTCCTACGAGCAGTACTTC. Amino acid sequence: CASSLTPGGLLSSYEQYF.

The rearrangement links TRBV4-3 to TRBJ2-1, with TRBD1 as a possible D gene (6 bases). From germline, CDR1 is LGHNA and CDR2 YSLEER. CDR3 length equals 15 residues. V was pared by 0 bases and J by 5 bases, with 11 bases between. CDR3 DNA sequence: TGCGCCAGCAGCCAAGATACAGGGCCTAACAATGAGCAGTTCTTC. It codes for CASSQDTGPNNEQFF.

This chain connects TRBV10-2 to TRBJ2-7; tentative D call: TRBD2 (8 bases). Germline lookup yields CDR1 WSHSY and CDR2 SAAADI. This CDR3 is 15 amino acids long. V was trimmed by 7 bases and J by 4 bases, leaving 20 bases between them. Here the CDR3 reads CASKRGLKREYEQYF. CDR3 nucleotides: TGCGCCAGCAAAAGGGGGCTAAAGCGGGAGTACGAGCAGTACTTC.

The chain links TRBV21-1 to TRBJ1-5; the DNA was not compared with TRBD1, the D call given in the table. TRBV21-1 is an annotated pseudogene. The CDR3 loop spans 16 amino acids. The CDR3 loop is CASIIGAGASNQPQHF. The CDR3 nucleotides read TGTGCCAGCATCATAGGGGCAGGGGCGAGCAATCAGCCCCAGCATTTT.

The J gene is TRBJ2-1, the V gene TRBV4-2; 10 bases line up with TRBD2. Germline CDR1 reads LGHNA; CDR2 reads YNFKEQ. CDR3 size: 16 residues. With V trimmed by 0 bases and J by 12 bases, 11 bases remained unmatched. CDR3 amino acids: CASSQDSLAGVDTQFF. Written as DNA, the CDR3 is TGTGCCAGCAGCCAAGACTCGCTAGCGGGGGTCGATACGCAGTTCTTC.

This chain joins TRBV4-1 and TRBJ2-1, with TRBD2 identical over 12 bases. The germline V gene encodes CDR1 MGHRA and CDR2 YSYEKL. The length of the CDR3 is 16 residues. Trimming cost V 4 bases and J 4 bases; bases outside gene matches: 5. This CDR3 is CASSPGLAGAYNEQFF. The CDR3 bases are TGCGCCAGCAGCCCGGGACTAGCGGGCGCTTACAATGAGCAGTTCTTC.

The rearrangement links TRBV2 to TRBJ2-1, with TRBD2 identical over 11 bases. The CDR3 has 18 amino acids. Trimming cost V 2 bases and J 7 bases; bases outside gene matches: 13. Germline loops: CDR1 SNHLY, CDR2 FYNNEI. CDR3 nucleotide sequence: TGTGCCAGCAGTGAACCAACCAATACTAGCGGGGGTCGAAATGAGCAGTTCTTC. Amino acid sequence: CASSEPTNTSGGRNEQFF.

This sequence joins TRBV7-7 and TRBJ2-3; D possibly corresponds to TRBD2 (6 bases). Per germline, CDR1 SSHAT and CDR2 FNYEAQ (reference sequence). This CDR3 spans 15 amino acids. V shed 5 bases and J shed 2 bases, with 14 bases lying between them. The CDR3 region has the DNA TGTGCCAGCAGCCCCCGACTAGGGGTCACAGATACGCAGTATTTT. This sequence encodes CASSPRLGVTDTQYF. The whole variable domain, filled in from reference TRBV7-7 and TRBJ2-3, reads GAGVSQSPRYKVTKRGQDVTLRCDPISSHATLYWYQQALGQGPEFLTYFNYEAQPDKSGLPSDRFSAERPEGSISTLTIQRTEQRDSAMYRCASSPRLGVTDTQYFGPGTRLTVL.

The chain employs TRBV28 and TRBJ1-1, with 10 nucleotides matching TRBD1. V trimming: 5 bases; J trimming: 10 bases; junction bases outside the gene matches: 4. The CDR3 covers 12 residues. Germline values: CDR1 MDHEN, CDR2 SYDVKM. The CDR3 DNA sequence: TGTGCCAGCAGTCGGACAGGGGGGCTAGCTTTCTTT. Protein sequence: CASSRTGGLAFF.

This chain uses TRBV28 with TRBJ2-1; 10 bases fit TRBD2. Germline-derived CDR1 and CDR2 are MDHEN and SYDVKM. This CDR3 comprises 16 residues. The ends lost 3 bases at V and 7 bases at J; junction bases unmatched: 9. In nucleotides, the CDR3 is TGTGCCAGCAGTTTGTCCCAGCTAGCGGGAGCGAATGAGCAGTTCTTC. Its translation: CASSLSQLAGANEQFF. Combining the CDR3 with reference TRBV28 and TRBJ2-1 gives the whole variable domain DVKVTQSSRYLVKRTGEKVFLECVQDMDHENMFWYRQDPGLGLRLIYFSYDVKMKEKGDIPEGYSVSREKKERFSLILESASTNQTSMYLCASSLSQLAGANEQFFGPGTRLTVL.

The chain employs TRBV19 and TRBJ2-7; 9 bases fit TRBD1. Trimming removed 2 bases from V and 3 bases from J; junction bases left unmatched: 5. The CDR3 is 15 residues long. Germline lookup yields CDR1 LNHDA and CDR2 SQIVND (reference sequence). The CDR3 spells CASSIWGQGNYEQYF. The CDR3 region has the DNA TGTGCCAGTAGTATATGGGGACAGGGCAACTACGAGCAGTACTTC.

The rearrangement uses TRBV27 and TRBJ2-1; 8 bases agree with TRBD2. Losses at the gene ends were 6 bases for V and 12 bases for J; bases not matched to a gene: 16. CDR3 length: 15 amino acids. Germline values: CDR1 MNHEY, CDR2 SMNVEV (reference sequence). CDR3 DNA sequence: TGTGCCAGCAGCCTGAGCGGGAGCATGGGGGTTGGGCAGTTCTTC. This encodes CASSLSGSMGVGQFF.

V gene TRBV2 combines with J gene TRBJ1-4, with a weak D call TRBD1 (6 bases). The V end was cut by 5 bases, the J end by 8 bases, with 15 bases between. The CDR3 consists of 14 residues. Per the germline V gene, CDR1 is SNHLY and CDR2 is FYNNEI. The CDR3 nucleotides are TGTGCCAGCAGTTTTGGACCTCAGGGGGAAAAACTGTTTTTT. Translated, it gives CASSFGPQGEKLFF.

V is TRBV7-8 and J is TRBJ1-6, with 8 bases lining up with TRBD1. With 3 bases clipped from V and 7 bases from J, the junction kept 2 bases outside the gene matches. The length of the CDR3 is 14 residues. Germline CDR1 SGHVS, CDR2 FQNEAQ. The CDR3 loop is CASSLTGDNSPLHF. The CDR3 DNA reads TGTGCCAGCAGCTTGACAGGGGACAATTCACCCCTCCACTTT.

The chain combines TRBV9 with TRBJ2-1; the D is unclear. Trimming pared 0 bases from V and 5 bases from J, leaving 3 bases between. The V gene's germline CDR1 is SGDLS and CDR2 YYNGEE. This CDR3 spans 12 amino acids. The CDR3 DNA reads TGTGCCAGCAGCGTAGATAACAATGAGCAGTTCTTC. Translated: CASSVDNNEQFF.

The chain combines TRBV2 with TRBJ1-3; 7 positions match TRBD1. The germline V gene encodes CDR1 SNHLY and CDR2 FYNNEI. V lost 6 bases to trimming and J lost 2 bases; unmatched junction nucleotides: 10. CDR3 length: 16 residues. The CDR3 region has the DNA TGTGCCAGCAGCCTATCAACTACAGGGGCTGGAAACACCATATATTTT. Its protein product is CASSLSTTGAGNTIYF.

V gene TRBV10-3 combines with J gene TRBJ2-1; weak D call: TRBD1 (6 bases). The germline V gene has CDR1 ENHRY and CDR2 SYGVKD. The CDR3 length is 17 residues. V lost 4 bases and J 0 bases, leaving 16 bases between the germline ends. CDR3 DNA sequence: TGTGCCATCAGTGGGCAGGGGCGCCTAATCTCCTACAATGAGCAGTTCTTC. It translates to CAISGQGRLISYNEQFF.

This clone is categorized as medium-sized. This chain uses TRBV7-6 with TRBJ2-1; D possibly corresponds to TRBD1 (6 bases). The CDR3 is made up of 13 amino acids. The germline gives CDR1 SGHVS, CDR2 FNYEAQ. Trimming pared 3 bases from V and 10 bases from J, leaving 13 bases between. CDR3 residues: CASSLGQSGEQFF. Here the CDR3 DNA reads TGTGCCAGCAGCTTGGGACAATCGGGCGAGCAGTTCTTC.

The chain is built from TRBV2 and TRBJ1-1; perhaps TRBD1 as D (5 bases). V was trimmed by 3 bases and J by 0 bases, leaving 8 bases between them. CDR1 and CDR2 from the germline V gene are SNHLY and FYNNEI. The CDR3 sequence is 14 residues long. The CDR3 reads CASSEGGLNTEAFF. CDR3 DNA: TGTGCCAGCAGTGAGGGGGGTCTGAACACTGAAGCTTTCTTT.

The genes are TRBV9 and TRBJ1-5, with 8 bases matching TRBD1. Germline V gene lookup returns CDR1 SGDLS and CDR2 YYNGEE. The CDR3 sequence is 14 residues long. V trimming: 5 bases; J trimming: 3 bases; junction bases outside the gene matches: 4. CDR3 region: CASSQGAPNQPQHF. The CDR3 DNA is TGTGCCAGCAGTCAGGGGGCTCCCAATCAGCCCCAGCATTTT.

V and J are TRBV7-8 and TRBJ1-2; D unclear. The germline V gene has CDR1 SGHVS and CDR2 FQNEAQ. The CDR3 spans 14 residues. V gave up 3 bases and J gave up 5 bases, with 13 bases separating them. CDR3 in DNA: TGTGCCAGCAGCTTCGAGAAGAGGGAGTATGGCTACACCTTC. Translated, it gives CASSFEKREYGYTF.

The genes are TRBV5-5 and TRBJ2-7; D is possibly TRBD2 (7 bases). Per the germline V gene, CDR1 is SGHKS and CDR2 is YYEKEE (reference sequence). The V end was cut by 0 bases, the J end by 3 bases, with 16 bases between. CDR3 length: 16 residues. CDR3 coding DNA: TGTGCCAGCAGCTTGGTAGGGGCGGGGGCCGACTACGAGCAGTACTTC. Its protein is CASSLVGAGADYEQYF.

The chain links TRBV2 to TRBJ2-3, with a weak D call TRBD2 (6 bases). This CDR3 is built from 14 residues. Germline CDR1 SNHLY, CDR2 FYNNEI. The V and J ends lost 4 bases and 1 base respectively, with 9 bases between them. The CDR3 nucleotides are TGTGCCAGCAGTGGCGGGACGGGCACAGATACGCAGTATTTT. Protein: CASSGGTGTDTQYF.

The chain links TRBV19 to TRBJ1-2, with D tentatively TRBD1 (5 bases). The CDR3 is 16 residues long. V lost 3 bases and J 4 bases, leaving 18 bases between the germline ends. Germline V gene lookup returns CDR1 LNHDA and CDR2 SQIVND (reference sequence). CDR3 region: CASSIWTPLPPYGYTF. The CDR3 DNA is TGTGCCAGTAGTATCTGGACACCCCTACCCCCCTATGGCTACACCTTC.

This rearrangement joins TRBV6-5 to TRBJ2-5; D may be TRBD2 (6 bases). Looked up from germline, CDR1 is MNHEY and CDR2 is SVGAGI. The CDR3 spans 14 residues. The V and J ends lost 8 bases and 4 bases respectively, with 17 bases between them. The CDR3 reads CASGREMGGETQYF. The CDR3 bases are TGTGCCAGCGGTAGGGAGATGGGAGGAGAGACCCAGTACTTC.